This TCR beta chain was observed in a study of T-cell memory formation after mild COVID-19. The wider study: TCR clustering was largely donor specific. Whole-study findings and limits: Among clones peaking at day 37 in the second wave, SARS-CoV-2 specificity remained unconfirmed. Clones that got smaller from day 15 to 85 had even CD4/CD8, while clones growing later tipped toward CD4+.

Sample barcodes and UMIs were carried by the TCR alpha and TCR beta cDNA libraries that 5'RACE generated with constant-segment primers. TCRdb processed the 5' RACE reads anew with MiXCR; each CDR3 protein has one entry. The table lists more than 350,000 distinct CDR3 sequences, over 20% of them singletons. This clonotype was detected only a few times. What it binds is not known. The clonotype originates from an adult woman who had mild COVID-19 (a few samples of this study predate the infection). Cell type and time point are not known. The sample taken for sequencing was PBMCs or a T cell subset sorted from them (not recorded which).

The CDR3 DNA follows: TGCGCCAGCAGCTCCGGACGAGGGACTTTGCGGGACGAGCAGTACTTC. It yields the protein CASSSGRGTLRDEQYF. The gene calls are TRBV4-1 and TRBJ2-7, with a possible D match to TRBD2 (6 bases). The V gene lost 5 bases and the J gene lost 5 bases, with 22 bases spanning the gap. The CDR3 covers 16 residues. Germline V gene lookup returns CDR1 MGHRA and CDR2 YSYEKL.